This T cell receptor (beta chain) was sequenced during a study of regulatory T cells in long-lasting Graves disease. Findings and limits, study-wide: Only a small sample size was used, which may have cut accuracy. Favored usage of TRBV28, TRBJ1-2 and TRBJ2-5 was recorded in persistent disease.

As regards this clonotype: Its cognate antigen is unknown.

CDR3-region Arm-PCR and iRepertoire HTBI primers produced the TCR beta libraries. TCRdb re-derived calls from the multiplex PCR reads in MiXCR, one entry per CDR3 protein. The sample lists approximately 500,000 distinct CDR3 sequences; about 22% were seen once. Documented time point: persistent/refractory GD, antithyroid drugs over 5 years with positive TRAb. Construction of the TCR library relied on RNA isolated from PBMCs. Graves' disease diagnosis was established per American Thyroid Association guidelines. Patients all came to the study from an endocrinology department in Xi'an, China. The V and J ends lost 8 bases and 5 bases, in that order; junction bases with no gene match: 15. Germline CDR1 is LNHDA and CDR2 is SQIVND (reference sequence). The CDR3 covers 16 residues.

This sequence originates from a female donor with Graves disease. This chain uses TRBV19 with TRBJ1-1; 9 bases line up with TRBD1. Sequencing was performed on peripheral blood mononuclear cells (PBMCs), taken when the disease was refractory, from a patient treated with antithyroid drugs. CDR3 sequence reads: CASQQESGTGWTEAFF. CDR3 nucleotide sequence: TGTGCCAGTCAGCAAGAGTCCGGGACAGGGTGGACTGAAGCTTTCTTT.